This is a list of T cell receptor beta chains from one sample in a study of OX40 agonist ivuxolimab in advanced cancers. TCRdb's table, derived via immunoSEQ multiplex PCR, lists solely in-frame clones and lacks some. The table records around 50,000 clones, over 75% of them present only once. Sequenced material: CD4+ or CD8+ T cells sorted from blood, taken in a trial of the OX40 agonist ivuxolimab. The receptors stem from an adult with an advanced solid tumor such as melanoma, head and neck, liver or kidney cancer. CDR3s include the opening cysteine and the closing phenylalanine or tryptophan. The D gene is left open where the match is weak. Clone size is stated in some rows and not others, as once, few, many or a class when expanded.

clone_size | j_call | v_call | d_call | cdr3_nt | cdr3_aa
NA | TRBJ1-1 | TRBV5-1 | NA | TGCGCCAGCAGCTTGGCCCACCCAGGTCAGAACACTGAAGCTTTCTTT | CASSLAHPGQNTEAFF
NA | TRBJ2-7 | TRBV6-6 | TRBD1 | TGTGCCAGCATTGCAAGCCGGGACAGGGCGAACGAGCAGTACTTC | CASIASRDRANEQYF
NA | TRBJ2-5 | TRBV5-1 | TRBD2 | TGCGCCAGCAGCTTAAAGGAGCGGGGGGGCGGAGAGACCCAGTACTTC | CASSLKERGGGETQYF
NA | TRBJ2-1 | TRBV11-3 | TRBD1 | TGTGCCAGCAGCTTAGAGACAGGGCACAATGAGCAGTTCTTC | CASSLETGHNEQFF
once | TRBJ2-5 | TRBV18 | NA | TGTGCCAGCTCATTCCTCCTGACAGTCCAAGAGACCCAGTACTTC | CASSFLLTVQETQYF
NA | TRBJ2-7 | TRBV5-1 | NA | TGCGCCAGCAGCTTGGACAGGACCTACGAGCAGTACTTC | CASSLDRTYEQYF
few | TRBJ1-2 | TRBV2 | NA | TGTGCCAGCAGTGAGAGCACTAACTATGGCTACACCTTC | CASSESTNYGYTF
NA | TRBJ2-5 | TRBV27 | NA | TGTGCCAGCAGTCCCGCCAGGGGACACCAAGAGACCCAGTACTTC | CASSPARGHQETQYF
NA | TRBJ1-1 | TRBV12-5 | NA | TGTGCTAGTGGTTTGGTAGCAGGAACTGAAGCTTTCTTT | CASGLVAGTEAFF
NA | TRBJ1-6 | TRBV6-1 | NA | TGTGCCAGCAGACCCAGGGTTGACTCACCCCTCCACTTT | CASRPRVDSPLHF
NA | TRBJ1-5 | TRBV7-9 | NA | TGTGCCAGCAGCTTAGATTTTAGCAATCAGCCCCAGCATTTT | CASSLDFSNQPQHF
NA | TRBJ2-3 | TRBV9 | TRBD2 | TGTGCCAGCAGCGTAGAAGCGGGGGCCTACACAGATACGCAGTATTTT | CASSVEAGAYTDTQYF
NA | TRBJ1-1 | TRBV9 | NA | TGTGCCAGCAGCGTGGGCGGCAGAAACACTGAAGCTTTCTTT | CASSVGGRNTEAFF
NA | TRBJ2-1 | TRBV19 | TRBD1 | TGTGCCAGTAGTAACCGGGACAGGGCCTACAATGAGCAGTTCTTC | CASSNRDRAYNEQFF
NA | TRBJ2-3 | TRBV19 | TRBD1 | TGTGCCAGTAGTCCCGACAGGGAATTCGCAGATACGCAGTATTTT | CASSPDREFADTQYF
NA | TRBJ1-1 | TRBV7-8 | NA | TGTGCCAGCAGCTTGACGGAGAACACTGAAGCTTTCTTT | CASSLTENTEAFF
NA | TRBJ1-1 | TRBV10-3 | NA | TGTGCCATCAGCAGGGTATCCAGCACTGAAGCTTTCTTT | CAISRVSSTEAFF
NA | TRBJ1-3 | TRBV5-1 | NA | TGCGCCAGCAGCTTACCCAGGATCTCTGGAAACACCATATATTTT | CASSLPRISGNTIYF
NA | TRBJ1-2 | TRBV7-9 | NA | TGTGCCAGCAGCCCCACGACAGCCCTATATGGCTACACCTTC | CASSPTTALYGYTF
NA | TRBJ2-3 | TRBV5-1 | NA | TGCGCCAGCAGCTTGGAGCCTCGGTCAGATACGCAGTATTTT | CASSLEPRSDTQYF
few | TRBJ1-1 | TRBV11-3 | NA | TGTGCCAGCAGCTTAGGAGGGCAGTTTGAAGCTTTCTTT | CASSLGGQFEAFF
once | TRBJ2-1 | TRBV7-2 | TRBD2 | TGTGCCAGCAGCCTAGCGGGGGGCTACAATGAGCAGTTCTTC | CASSLAGGYNEQFF
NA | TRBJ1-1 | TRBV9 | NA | TGTGCCAGCGCCCCTTCGGGAAGTTTGAACACTGAAGCTTTCTTT | CASAPSGSLNTEAFF
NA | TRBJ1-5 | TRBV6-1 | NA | TGTGCCAGCAGTGAAAATGTATGGGCCCCGGCTCAGCCCCAGCATTTT | CASSENVWAPAQPQHF
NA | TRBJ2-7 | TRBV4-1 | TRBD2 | TGCGCCAGCAGCCAAGATCTAGCGGGGACCTACGAGCAGTACTTC | CASSQDLAGTYEQYF
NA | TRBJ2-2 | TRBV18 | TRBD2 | TGTGCCAGCTCCCCCCGTTCTAGCGGGGGATCGAACACCGGGGAGCTGTTTTTT | CASSPRSSGGSNTGELFF
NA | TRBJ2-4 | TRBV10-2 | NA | TGCGCCAGCACCCCTCAGGGCGGGGTGTTAAACATTCAGTACTTC | CASTPQGGVLNIQYF
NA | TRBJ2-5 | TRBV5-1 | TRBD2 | TGCGCCAGCAGCACGACTAGCGGAAAAGAGACCCAGTACTTC | CASSTTSGKETQYF
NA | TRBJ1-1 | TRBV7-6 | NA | TGTGCCAGCTTTCCAATGGCCGGGGTTGGGACTGAAGCTTTCTTT | CASFPMAGVGTEAFF
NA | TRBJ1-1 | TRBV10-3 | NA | TGTGCCATCAGTGTAGCACAGGTGAACACTGAAGCTTTCTTT | CAISVAQVNTEAFF
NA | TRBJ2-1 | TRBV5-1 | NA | TGCGCCAGCAGCCCTTTGGGGGCGGGTAACAATGAGCAGTTCTTC | CASSPLGAGNNEQFF
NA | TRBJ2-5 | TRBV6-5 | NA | TGTGCCAGCAGTTACCCCGGGACCCAGACCCAGTACTTC | CASSYPGTQTQYF
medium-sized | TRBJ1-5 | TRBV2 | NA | TGTGCCAGCAGTGAATCACAGGGCTGGTATAGCAATCAGCCCCAGCATTTT | CASSESQGWYSNQPQHF
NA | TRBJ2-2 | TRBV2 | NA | TGTGCCAGCAGTGAAGTATCCCTCACCGGGGAGCTGTTTTTT | CASSEVSLTGELFF
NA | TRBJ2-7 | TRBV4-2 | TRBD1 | TGTGCCAGCAGCCAAGAGGGACAGACCTACGAGCAGTACTTC | CASSQEGQTYEQYF
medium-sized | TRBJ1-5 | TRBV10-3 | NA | TGTGCCACTCGGGTGGGGGAGGGGCCCCAGCATTTT | CATRVGEGPQHF
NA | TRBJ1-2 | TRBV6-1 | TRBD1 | TGTGCCAGCAGTGCTGGACAGGGGATTGGTGGCTACACCTTC | CASSAGQGIGGYTF
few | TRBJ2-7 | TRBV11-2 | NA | TGTGCCAGCAGCTCAGACGAAGCAGGGTTACAGTACTTC | CASSSDEAGLQYF
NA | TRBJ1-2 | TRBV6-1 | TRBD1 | TGTGCCACCTTGACTCCCTCGGGACAGCCGACCGTAGGCACCTTC | CATLTPSGQPTVGTF
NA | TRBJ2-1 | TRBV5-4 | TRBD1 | TGTGCCAGCAGCTTGGGACAGGGGAATTCGGGGAATGAGCAGTTCTTC | CASSLGQGNSGNEQFF
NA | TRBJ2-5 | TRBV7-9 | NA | TGTGCCAGCAGCTTAGCGTCGGGCCTCTGGACCCAGTACTTC | CASSLASGLWTQYF
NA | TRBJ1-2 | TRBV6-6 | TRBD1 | TGTGCCAGCAGTTTGGACAGGGGGTTCTATGGCTACACCTTC | CASSLDRGFYGYTF
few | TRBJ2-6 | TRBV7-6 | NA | TGTGCCAGCAGCGGCATTTGGGCCAACGTCCTGACTTTC | CASSGIWANVLTF
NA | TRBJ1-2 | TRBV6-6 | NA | TGTGCCAGCAGTTACTCGAGGGGGGAAAGTAACTATGGCTACACCTTC | CASSYSRGESNYGYTF
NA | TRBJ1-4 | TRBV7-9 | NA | TGTGCCAGCAGCAGACAGGAGGGGATGAGCCCAGACGAAAAACTGTTTTTT | CASSRQEGMSPDEKLFF